The 8 T cell receptor beta chains below come from one sample, sequenced in a study of T cells in Graves' hyperthyroidism and ophthalmopathy. TCR beta CDR3 regions were amplified from RNA. With the HTBI primer set, the TCR CDR3 went through a first round of RT-PCR. One entry per CDR3 protein, called by TCRdb with MiXCR from the multiplex PCR reads. The repertoire has roughly 250,000 distinct CDR3 sequences, roughly 14% of them found once; the top ten carry roughly 13%. The source material was blood. The receptors were gathered from a woman aged 35 to 49 with Graves' hyperthyroidism that later progressed to Graves' ophthalmopathy.

This clonotype turned up a few times. The chain combines TRBV19 with TRBJ2-1; possible D gene TRBD1, 7 bases. Trimming took 6 bases from V and 2 from J, leaving 8 bases between them. Germline CDR1 and CDR2: LNHDA and SQIVND (reference sequence). The CDR3 is made up of 13 amino acids. The CDR3 DNA sequence: TGTGCCAGTAGCAGGGGGGCCTACAATGAGCAGTTCTTC. This encodes CASSRGAYNEQFF.

Ten or more counts support this clonotype. The J gene is TRBJ2-1, the V gene TRBV20-1, with D possibly matching TRBD2 (9 bases). V was cut by 7 bases and J by 2 bases, with 27 bases left in between. This CDR3 comprises 18 residues. Germline V CDR1 and CDR2: DFQATT, SNEGSKA (reference sequence). The CDR3 region is CSVTIYDRGLATYNEQFF. CDR3 sequence (DNA): TGCAGTGTTACGATATACGACAGGGGACTAGCAACCTACAATGAGCAGTTCTTC.

V usage is TRBV19 and J usage is TRBJ1-5; D not certain. V shed 3 bases and J shed 6 bases, with 9 bases lying between them. The CDR3 loop spans 13 amino acids. In germline, CDR1 is LNHDA, CDR2 SQIVND (reference sequence). CDR3 loop: CASSILGSQPQHF. In DNA, the CDR3 is TGTGCCAGTAGTATTTTAGGGAGTCAGCCCCAGCATTTT.

In its sample, this clonotype was seen many times. The chain recombines TRBV11-2 with TRBJ2-7; no clear D gene. The V end lost 3 bases, the J end lost 2 bases, and 11 bases lay between the germline ends. Germline assignment: CDR1 SGHAT and CDR2 FQNNGV. CDR3 length equals 14 residues. The CDR3, as DNA: TGTGCCAGCAGCTTGGTGAGATCAACCTACGAGCAGTACTTC. It specifies CASSLVRSTYEQYF.

With respect to this clonotype: A single base separates this from a much larger clone, so it may be a read error. This rearrangement joins TRBV30 to TRBJ1-5; no clear D. The CDR3 length is 14 residues. Germline V lookup: CDR1 GTSNPN, CDR2 SVGIG (reference sequence). The CDR3: CAWSRGLGNPPQHF. The DNA for the CDR3 is TGTGCCTGGAGTAGAGGGCTTGGCAATCCGCCCCAGCATTTT.

The chain joins TRBV6-1 to TRBJ2-2, with a weak D call TRBD1 (6 bases). V was trimmed by 6 bases and J by 6 bases, leaving 23 bases between them. The CDR3 is 17 amino acids. Germline V gene sequence: CDR1 MNHNS, CDR2 SASEGT. For the CDR3, the DNA is TGTGCCAGCAGAGCAAGCCTATACAGGGTTTTGTCCGGGGAGCTGTTTTTT. As protein: CASRASLYRVLSGELFF.

The sample holds a few counts of this clonotype. The CDR3 here is CSAQGRINQPQHF. For the CDR3, the DNA is TGCAGTGCCCAGGGACGGATCAATCAGCCCCAGCATTTT. The chain uses TRBV20-1 and TRBJ1-5, with D possibly matching TRBD1 (5 bases). Trimming cost V 6 bases and J 3 bases, with 12 bases left between them. The CDR3 length is 13 residues. The germline CDR1 and CDR2 sequences are DFQATT and SNEGSKA (reference sequence).

This clonotype has at least ten counts. The chain carries TRBV28 and TRBJ2-7; 9 bases align to TRBD1. Germline values: CDR1 MDHEN, CDR2 SYDVKM. V was clipped by 4 bases and J by 5 bases; unmatched bases: 3. This CDR3 spans 13 amino acids. The CDR3 coding sequence is TGTGCCAGCAGTTCAGGACAGGGGAACGAGCAGTACTTC. Translation: CASSSGQGNEQYF.